These 21 T cell receptor beta chains share one sample of origin, sequenced in a study of CD8 T cells in ankylosing spondylitis. General study findings and limits: Ankylosing spondylitis blood appeared to carry a characteristic TCR beta motif of under ten highly homologous variants.

These TCRs' antigens remain unknown. TCRdb itself ran the 5' RACE reads through MiXCR, one entry per CDR3 protein. The table records 350,000 or so distinct CDR3 sequences, less than 10% of them present only once. Sequenced input: blood, either unsorted or a sorted T cell fraction (not recorded which). The receptors here all came from a male donor with ankylosing spondylitis.

This clonotype was recorded at least ten times. This chain links TRBV4-1 with TRBJ2-2, with D possibly matching TRBD2 (5 bases). The V gene lost 4 bases and the J gene lost 1 base, with 10 bases spanning the gap. The CDR3 extends over 15 amino acids. Germline loops: CDR1 MGHRA, CDR2 YSYEKL. The CDR3, as DNA: TGCGCCAGCAGCCGGACTGGAATGAACACCGGGGAGCTGTTTTTT. Translated, it gives CASSRTGMNTGELFF.

The genes are TRBV29-1 and TRBJ2-1; 7 nucleotides match TRBD2. The CDR3 consists of 14 residues. The germline V gene encodes CDR1 SQVTM and CDR2 ANQGSEA. Unmatched junction bases numbered 8, after V lost 7 bases and J lost 2 bases. CDR3 sequence: CSGGRGIPYNEQFF. The CDR3 DNA follows: TGCAGCGGTGGGCGGGGGATCCCCTACAATGAGCAGTTCTTC.

This clonotype showed up just a few times. J is TRBJ2-5 and V is TRBV6-5; no clear D. The CDR3 runs 17 residues. Germline V gene data show CDR1 as MNHEY and CDR2 as SVGAGI. V dropped 0 bases and J dropped 0 bases, with 14 bases sitting between them. CDR3 DNA: TGTGCCAGCAGTTACTCGGCCTCCAACTTGTACCAAGAGACCCAGTACTTC. It translates to CASSYSASNLYQETQYF.

This clonotype was counted a few times. CDR3 sequence: CASSPAGGPLYEQYF. The CDR3 region has the DNA TGTGCCAGCTCACCAGCGGGGGGCCCTCTCTACGAGCAGTACTTC. J is TRBJ2-7 and V is TRBV18, with TRBD2 matching 8 bases. With V trimmed by 2 bases and J by 3 bases, 6 bases remained unmatched. The CDR3 totals 15 residues. Germline values: CDR1 KGHSH, CDR2 LQKENI.

V gene TRBV19 combines with J gene TRBJ2-5; D perhaps matches TRBD2 (6 bases). The germline gives CDR1 LNHDA, CDR2 SQIVND (reference sequence). Trimming took off 2 bases at V and 3 bases at J, with 13 bases between the two ends. The CDR3 covers 15 residues. Written as DNA, the CDR3 is TGTGCCAGTAGTATAAAGGGCCTAGCGAAAGAGACCCAGTACTTC. It specifies CASSIKGLAKETQYF.

CDR3 sequence: CATSPARSYNEQFF. In DNA, the CDR3 is TGTGCCACCTCCCCCGCCCGCTCCTACAATGAGCAGTTCTTC. The chain couples TRBV15 to TRBJ2-1; D uncertain. Germline-derived CDR1 and CDR2 are LNHNV and YYDKDF (reference sequence). Trimming cost V 8 bases and J 0 bases, with 11 bases left between them. CDR3 length: 14 amino acids.

This chain connects TRBV7-9 to TRBJ1-1; D not certain. Trimming took 6 bases from V and 7 from J, leaving 15 bases between them. Germline-derived CDR1 and CDR2 are SEHNR and FQNEAQ (reference sequence). This CDR3 is built from 13 residues. The CDR3 sequence: CASRPPGKGEAFF. CDR3 coding DNA: TGTGCCAGCAGACCTCCGGGAAAGGGTGAAGCTTTCTTT.

The rearrangement joins TRBV6-1 to TRBJ1-5, with D unresolved. CDR3 length: 13 residues. Germline values: CDR1 MNHNS, CDR2 SASEGT. V shed 7 bases and J shed 0 bases, with 7 bases lying between them. In DNA, the CDR3 is TGTGCCAGCAAACAGAATAGCAATCAGCCCCAGCATTTT. Its protein product is CASKQNSNQPQHF.

There are a few counts of this clonotype. This chain connects TRBV5-5 to TRBJ2-2; possibly TRBD2 for D (6 bases). The CDR3 runs 16 residues. CDR1 SGHKS and CDR2 YYEKEE come from the germline V gene (reference sequence). V lost 0 bases and J 1 base, leaving 10 bases between the germline ends. CDR3 DNA: TGTGCCAGCAGCTTGGCGGCTAGCGTGAACACCGGGGAGCTGTTTTTT. Residues: CASSLAASVNTGELFF.

The chain is built from TRBV2 and TRBJ2-2; D is perhaps TRBD1 (5 bases). V was cut by 2 bases and J by 2 bases, with 15 bases left in between. The germline gives CDR1 SNHLY, CDR2 FYNNEI. This CDR3 region has 17 residues. CDR3 in DNA: TGTGCCAGCAGTGAACGGTCAGGGTATGGTAACACCGGGGAGCTGTTTTTT. This gives the protein CASSERSGYGNTGELFF.

The V call is TRBV10-3, the J call TRBJ2-3; possibly TRBD2 for D (5 bases). The CDR3 contains 14 residues. Trimming removed 9 bases at V and 2 bases at J, with 15 bases between. Germline V gives CDR1 ENHRY, CDR2 SYGVKD. The CDR3 loop is CAMSPTGITDTQYF. The CDR3 DNA reads as TGTGCCATGTCGCCTACCGGGATCACAGATACGCAGTATTTT.

This clonotype was seen only a few times. The chain joins TRBV28 to TRBJ2-7; D might be TRBD1 or TRBD2, each matching 5 bases. The ends were cut back, 6 bases at V and 3 bases at J, with 21 bases in the middle. In germline, CDR1 is MDHEN, CDR2 SYDVKM. CDR3 length: 16 residues. As DNA, the CDR3 is TGTGCCAGCAGCTCGCCCGCCTCAGCTGGGGGCTACGAGCAGTACTTC. The encoded protein is CASSSPASAGGYEQYF.

This clonotype was counted only a few times. This chain joins TRBV6-2 or TRBV6-3 and TRBJ2-7; 9 bases match TRBD2. This CDR3 is 15 amino acids long. V shed 5 bases and J 0 bases; nucleotides not matched to a gene: 5. Per the germline V gene, CDR1 is MNHEY and CDR2 is SVGEGT. The CDR3 reads CASSLLAGISYEQYF. The CDR3 coding sequence is TGTGCCAGCAGTCTCCTAGCGGGGATCTCCTACGAGCAGTACTTC.

This clonotype was recorded at least ten times. An end of the junction differs from the germline gene, which may be a read error. CDR3 protein: CASSLNYEQYF. CDR3 coding DNA: TGTGCCAGCAGCCTCAACTACGAGCAGTACTTC. The rearrangement uses TRBV5-1 and TRBJ2-7; D is unclear. The CDR3 spans 11 residues. CDR1 and CDR2 (germline): SGHRS, YFSETQ. The full variable domain, with the rest looked up from reference TRBV5-1 and TRBJ2-7, is KAGVTQTPRYLIKTRGQQVTLSCSPISGHRSVSWYQQTPGQGLQFLFEYFSETQRNKGNFPGRFSGRQFSNSRSEMNVSTLELGDSALYLCASSLNYEQYFGPGTRLTVT.

This clonotype has a handful of counts. The CDR3 DNA sequence: TGTGCCATAGAGGGGACTAGCGGGAGGGCCGGGGACACCGGGGAGCTGTTTTTT. This gives the protein CAIEGTSGRAGDTGELFF. This chain connects TRBV2 to TRBJ2-2; the match to TRBD2 covers 16 bases. This CDR3 is built from 18 residues. CDR1 is SNHLY, CDR2 FYNNEI, per germline. After removal of 10 bases from V and 3 bases from J, the junction contained 11 bases not matched to a gene.

The J gene is TRBJ2-7, the V gene TRBV5-1; 8 bases align to TRBD2. The trim removed 4 bases at V and 1 base at J, leaving 13 bases unmatched. Germline V gene data show CDR1 as SGHRS and CDR2 as YFSETQ. The CDR3 is 17 amino acids. CDR3 amino acids: CASSRSVAGPESYEQYF. CDR3 DNA sequence: TGCGCCAGCAGCCGGAGCGTAGCGGGACCAGAATCCTACGAGCAGTACTTC.

This clonotype was counted only a few times. The rearrangement links TRBV20-1 to TRBJ1-5; the D gene is possibly TRBD1 (5 bases). The V gene's germline CDR1 is DFQATT and CDR2 SNEGSKA (reference sequence). This CDR3 is 15 amino acids long. Trimming took 6 bases from V and 6 from J, leaving 21 bases between them. CDR3 region: CSAQHVRQSSQPQHF. The CDR3 DNA follows: TGCAGTGCCCAACATGTCAGACAGTCTAGTCAGCCCCAGCATTTT.

This clonotype was counted at least ten times. The J gene is TRBJ2-1, the V gene TRBV2; D might be TRBD2 (6 bases). Per the germline V gene, CDR1 is SNHLY and CDR2 is FYNNEI. The CDR3 runs to 18 residues. V was shortened by 2 bases and J by 1 base, with 18 bases between the two germline ends. As DNA, the CDR3 is TGTGCCAGCAGTGAACCTAGCGACGGGAGAATTTCCTACAATGAGCAGTTCTTC. This sequence encodes CASSEPSDGRISYNEQFF.

The DNA of the CDR3 is TGTGCCAGCAGTTATTCACCTGGACCCGGAGGGACAGATACGCAGTATTTT. It encodes CASSYSPGPGGTDTQYF. The chain employs TRBV6-5 and TRBJ2-3; D is perhaps TRBD2 (6 bases). CDR3 length: 17 residues. V gave up 3 bases and J gave up 3 bases, with 19 bases separating them. CDR1 is MNHEY and CDR2 is SVGAGI in the germline V gene.

This clonotype was recorded many times. The gene calls are TRBV21-1 and TRBJ2-3; the table's TRBD2 call for D was not verified on the DNA. TRBV21-1 is designated a pseudogene. There are 16 residues in the CDR3. The CDR3 region has the DNA TGTGCCAGCCCAAGGGCTAGCGGGACGGGCACAGATACGCAGTATTTT. Translation: CASPRASGTGTDTQYF.

Only a few counts were recorded for this clonotype. The chain combines TRBV5-1 with TRBJ1-6; D gene ambiguous. Germline V CDR1 and CDR2: SGHRS, YFSETQ. The CDR3 has 13 residues. Trimming took 0 bases from V and 9 from J, leaving 7 bases between them. DNA for the CDR3: TGCGCCAGCAGCTTGGAAGCAGGTTCACCCCTCCACTTT. As protein: CASSLEAGSPLHF.